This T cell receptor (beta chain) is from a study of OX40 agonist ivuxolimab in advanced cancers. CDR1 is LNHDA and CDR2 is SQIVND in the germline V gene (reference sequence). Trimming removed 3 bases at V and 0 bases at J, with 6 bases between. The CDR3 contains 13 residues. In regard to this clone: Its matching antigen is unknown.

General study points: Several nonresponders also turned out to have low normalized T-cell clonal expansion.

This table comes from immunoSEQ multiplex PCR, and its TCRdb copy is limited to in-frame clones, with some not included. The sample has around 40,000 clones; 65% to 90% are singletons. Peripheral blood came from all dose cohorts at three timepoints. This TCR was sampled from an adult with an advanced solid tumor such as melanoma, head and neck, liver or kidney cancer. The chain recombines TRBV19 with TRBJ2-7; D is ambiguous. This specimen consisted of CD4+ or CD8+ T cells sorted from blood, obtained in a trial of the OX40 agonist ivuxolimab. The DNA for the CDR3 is TGTGCCAGTAGTATTGGCATCTCCTACGAGCAGTACTTC. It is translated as CASSIGISYEQYF.